This entry describes one T cell receptor beta chain. Every one of the donors was a Caucasian adult that lived in Nashville, Tennessee. The split of CD4+ cells yielded CD45RA+ naive and CD45RA-negative memory subsets. This entry is derived from a study of shared clonotypes between healthy human individuals. Looked up from germline, CDR1 is MRHNA and CDR2 is SNTAGT. The CDR3 sequence is 16 residues long. After removal of 7 bases from V and 7 bases from J, the junction contained 11 bases not matched to a gene. Libraries were prepared by immunoSEQ multiplex PCR; TCRdb keeps only in-frame clonotypes and omits some of them. The sample contains some 900,000 clones, approximately 76% of which appear only once.

The source is a man aged 18 to 29 in good health. Input material: memory CD4+ T cells sorted from blood. The subset is: CD45RA-negative fraction. The chain joins TRBV6-4 to TRBJ2-3, with 13 bases lining up with TRBD2. The CDR3 sequence is CASTYLLAGGLNTQYF. CDR3 in DNA: TGTGCCAGCACCTACTTACTAGCGGGGGGGCTGAATACGCAGTATTTT.